The 32 T cell receptor beta chains listed next were all sequenced from one sample in a study of T-cell memory formation after mild COVID-19. TCRdb reanalysed the 5' RACE reads using MiXCR and keeps one entry per CDR3 protein. The table records about 430,000 distinct CDR3 sequences, about 20% of them present only once. Sequences were obtained from PBMCs or a T cell subset sorted from them (not recorded which). All receptors derive from a man in his late teens or twenties who had mild COVID-19 (a few samples of this study predate the infection). Cell type and time point are not known.

The V and J genes are TRBV5-1 and TRBJ2-1; the D gene is possibly TRBD1 (7 bases). The V gene's germline CDR1 is SGHRS and CDR2 YFSETQ. The CDR3 sequence is 15 residues long. V lost 4 bases, J lost 8 bases, and 19 bases lay in between. CDR3 DNA sequence: TGCGCCAGCAGCCCCACCGGACAGGAGGGTCATGAGCAGTTCTTC. Its translation is CASSPTGQEGHEQFF.

This rearrangement joins TRBV2 to TRBJ2-7, with D tentatively TRBD2 (6 bases). This CDR3 has 13 residues. Per germline, CDR1 SNHLY and CDR2 FYNNEI. Trimming removed 8 bases at V and 7 bases at J, with 18 bases between. The CDR3 DNA follows: TGTGCCAGCGCCCGCTGGCGGGGCGGAGAGCAGTACGTC. It codes for CASARWRGGEQYV.

This clonotype was seen a handful of times. DNA of the CDR3: TGTGCCAGCTCCGCGACGGGGAACGAGCAGTACTTC. Translation gives CASSATGNEQYF. The chain recombines TRBV18 with TRBJ2-7, with D possibly matching TRBD2 (5 bases). The CDR3 consists of 12 residues. Germline CDR1 and CDR2: KGHSH and LQKENI. V lost 6 bases, J lost 5 bases, and 11 bases lay in between.

The genes are TRBV5-1 and TRBJ1-2, with a possible D match to TRBD1 (5 bases). Trimming pared 1 base from V and 6 bases from J, leaving 13 bases between. Germline V gene sequence: CDR1 SGHRS, CDR2 YFSETQ. The CDR3 contains 14 residues. The DNA of the CDR3 is TGCGCCAGCAGCTTGAATGGCAGGGTTAATGGCTACACCTTC. It is translated as CASSLNGRVNGYTF.

There are a few counts of this clonotype. The CDR3 DNA reads as TGCAGTGCTAGAGTACCGGGGACGCAGCCCCAGCATTTT. Encoded protein: CSARVPGTQPQHF. The chain uses TRBV20-1 and TRBJ1-5, with D perhaps matching TRBD1 (5 bases). Germline V lookup: CDR1 DFQATT, CDR2 SNEGSKA (reference sequence). Trimming cost V 1 base and J 7 bases, with 11 bases left between them. The CDR3 loop spans 13 amino acids.

This chain connects TRBV20-1 to TRBJ2-7, with D maybe TRBD1 (6 bases). Trimming removed 3 bases from V and 3 bases from J, with 18 bases in between. The germline CDR1 and CDR2 sequences are DFQATT and SNEGSKA (reference sequence). CDR3 size: 15 residues. DNA for the CDR3: TGCAGTGCTAGGGTACTAGGGGACACCCGCTACGAGCAGTACTTC. It encodes CSARVLGDTRYEQYF.

This clonotype was counted between two and nine times. The chain uses TRBV7-8 and TRBJ1-6; D is possibly TRBD1 (6 bases). V gave up 4 bases and J gave up 10 bases, with 14 bases separating them. The CDR3 is 14 residues long. Germline V gives CDR1 SGHVS, CDR2 FQNEAQ. The CDR3 spells CASSSGTSRSPLHF. The CDR3 DNA reads as TGTGCCAGCAGCTCCGGGACAAGTAGATCACCCCTCCACTTT. The complete variable domain, with remaining parts taken from reference TRBV7-8 and TRBJ1-6, reads GAGVSQSPRYKVAKRGQDVALRCDPISGHVSLFWYQQALGQGPEFLTYFQNEAQLDKSGLPSDRFFAERPEGSVSTLKIQRTQQEDSAVYLCASSSGTSRSPLHFGNGTRLTVT.

The chain employs TRBV7-9 and TRBJ1-1; D is possibly TRBD1 (6 bases). V gave up 7 bases and J gave up 6 bases, with 30 bases separating them. CDR1 is SEHNR, CDR2 FQNEAQ, per germline (reference sequence). The CDR3 loop spans 18 amino acids. The CDR3 here is CASIKILCVGRGFPEAFF. CDR3 DNA: TGTGCCAGCATCAAAATTTTGTGTGTGGGCAGGGGATTCCCTGAAGCTTTCTTT. The full variable domain, in which reference TRBV7-9 and TRBJ1-1 provide the parts outside the CDR3, is DTGVSQNPRHKITKRGQNVTFRCDPISEHNRLYWYRQTLGQGPEFLTYFQNEAQLEKSRLLSDRFSAERPKGSFSTLEIQRTEQGDSAMYLCASIKILCVGRGFPEAFFGQGTRLTVV.

This clonotype was detected ten times or more. The rearrangement uses TRBV20-1 and TRBJ1-1; no definite D call. CDR1 and CDR2 (germline): DFQATT, SNEGSKA (reference sequence). This CDR3 has 12 residues. V was clipped by 5 bases and J by 13 bases, with 20 bases between them. The CDR3 reads CSAPDNLHSVFF. The CDR3 DNA is TGCAGTGCTCCAGACAATCTTCACAGCGTTTTCTTT.

The rearrangement joins TRBV18 to TRBJ1-1, with 7 bases lining up with TRBD1. The V segment lost 6 bases and the J segment 7 bases; nucleotides outside the gene matches: 11. The CDR3 has 14 amino acids. Germline CDR1 is KGHSH and CDR2 is LQKENI. The DNA of the CDR3 is TGTGCCAGCTCGCTGCCGGGACAGCCTATTGAAGCTTTCTTT. Translated: CASSLPGQPIEAFF.

V and J are TRBV21-1 and TRBJ2-3; the table's D call TRBD2 went unverified against the DNA. TRBV21-1 is a known pseudogene. This CDR3 comprises 18 residues. CDR3 in amino acids: CASSRCLAGDAITDTQYF. The CDR3 DNA reads TGTGCCAGCAGCAGGTGCCTAGCGGGGGATGCTATCACAGATACGCAGTATTTT.

The rearrangement links TRBV7-9 to TRBJ1-2, with D tentatively TRBD1 (5 bases). This CDR3 spans 14 amino acids. V was shortened by 10 bases and J by 8 bases, with 23 bases between the two germline ends. From germline, CDR1 is SEHNR and CDR2 FQNEAQ (reference sequence). The CDR3 protein is CATEQLSSGSGYTF. In DNA, the CDR3 is TGTGCCACCGAGCAGCTTTCGTCAGGGAGCGGCTACACCTTC.

This clonotype showed up many times. The chain carries TRBV5-1 and TRBJ2-7; 10 bases align to TRBD1. The trim removed 5 bases at V and 11 bases at J, leaving 10 bases unmatched. This CDR3 comprises 13 residues. Germline CDR1 and CDR2: SGHRS and YFSETQ. This chain's CDR3 is CASSPDRGLHEYV. The CDR3 DNA reads TGCGCCAGCAGTCCTGACAGGGGGCTTCATGAGTACGTC.

This clonotype was recorded a few times. In DNA, the CDR3 is TGCGCCAGCAGCCCCGGAGGGACCACTGAAGCTTTCTTT. It specifies CASSPGGTTEAFF. This sequence joins TRBV5-1 and TRBJ1-1, with D perhaps matching TRBD1 (5 bases). The CDR3 is made up of 13 amino acids. Trimming shortened V by 4 bases and J by 4 bases, and 11 bases separated the two germline ends. Germline values: CDR1 SGHRS, CDR2 YFSETQ.

This clonotype was detected only a few times. The CDR3 nucleotides are TGTGCCAGCAGTCCCGGACAGGCTGGGGCCAACGTCCTGACTTTC. Translated, it gives CASSPGQAGANVLTF. This chain joins TRBV28 and TRBJ2-6; 7 positions match TRBD1. The CDR3 runs to 15 residues. CDR1 is MDHEN and CDR2 is SYDVKM in the germline V gene. Trimming removed 5 bases from V and 2 bases from J; junction bases left unmatched: 3.

V and J are TRBV10-3 and TRBJ1-1; possible D gene TRBD1, 5 bases. The V end lost 5 bases, the J end lost 4 bases, and 8 bases lay between the germline ends. The CDR3 runs 12 residues. Per the germline V gene, CDR1 is ENHRY and CDR2 is SYGVKD. CDR3: CAISPGITEAFF. The CDR3 DNA follows: TGTGCCATCAGTCCAGGGATCACTGAAGCTTTCTTT.

In this sample, this clonotype turned up many times. The V call is TRBV6-6, the J call TRBJ1-1; TRBD1 matches 8 bases. The CDR3 is made up of 13 amino acids. J was trimmed by 8 bases and V by 2 bases; bases with no gene match: 4. The V gene's germline CDR1 is MNHNY and CDR2 SVGAGI (reference sequence). CDR3 in amino acids: CASSYQGAWEAFF. DNA of the CDR3: TGTGCCAGCAGTTACCAGGGGGCTTGGGAAGCTTTCTTT.

This clonotype was detected only a few times. CDR3 in DNA: TGTGCCAGCAGCCCGGGACTGGGAACGGGGACCTCCTACGAGCAGTACTTC. Its translation: CASSPGLGTGTSYEQYF. V and J are TRBV5-6 and TRBJ2-7; a weak D match, TRBD2 (6 bases). V was cut by 4 bases and J by 0 bases, with 20 bases left in between. CDR1 SGHDT and CDR2 YYEEEE come from the germline V gene. The CDR3 loop spans 17 amino acids.

This clonotype came up a few times. This chain uses TRBV7-9 with TRBJ1-1, with a possible D match to TRBD1 (5 bases). The germline gives CDR1 SEHNR, CDR2 FQNEAQ (reference sequence). V lost 5 bases and J lost 1, with 14 bases in between. The CDR3 loop spans 15 amino acids. The CDR3 bases are TGTGCCAGCAGCCCCTCGGGGCAGCCGAACACTGAAGCTTTCTTT. Translated: CASSPSGQPNTEAFF.

The chain has TRBV14 and TRBJ1-1, with no clear D. Germline V lookup: CDR1 SGHDN, CDR2 FVKESK. Trimming took 1 base from V and 1 from J, leaving 13 bases between them. This CDR3 has 16 residues. CDR3 bases: TGTGCCAGCAGCCAAGCGATAGGGCTCTCGAACACTGAAGCTTTCTTT. Amino acid sequence: CASSQAIGLSNTEAFF.

This clonotype was observed a few times. The chain uses TRBV12-3 or TRBV12-4 and TRBJ2-3, with a tentative D call TRBD2 (6 bases). The CDR3 loop spans 15 amino acids. V gave up 1 base and J gave up 2 bases, with 10 bases separating them. The DNA of the CDR3 is TGTGCCAGCAGTTTAGAGCGGGTACCCACAGATACGCAGTATTTT. Translated, it gives CASSLERVPTDTQYF.

This clonotype was seen only a few times. The chain employs TRBV27 and TRBJ1-6, with no clear D. The CDR3 runs 14 residues. V lost 3 bases, J lost 7 bases, and 10 bases lay in between. CDR1 MNHEY and CDR2 SMNVEV come from the germline V gene (reference sequence). The CDR3 DNA reads TGTGCCAGCAGTTTTAGGGTACAGAATTCACCCCTCCACTTT. Residues: CASSFRVQNSPLHF.

The chain is built from TRBV28 and TRBJ1-2, with 8 bases matching TRBD1. Germline trimming cut 6 bases from V and 5 bases from J; bases unmatched to any gene: 14. The CDR3 is 16 amino acids. Germline-derived CDR1 and CDR2 are MDHEN and SYDVKM. The CDR3 loop is CASREPTGGSLYGYTF. DNA for the CDR3: TGTGCCAGCAGAGAACCTACAGGGGGAAGCCTTTATGGCTACACCTTC.

This clonotype has more than one count but fewer than ten. V is TRBV29-1 and J is TRBJ1-5; weak D call: TRBD1 (5 bases). The CDR3 is 12 amino acids. V was pared by 7 bases and J by 8 bases, with 15 bases between. The germline CDR1 and CDR2 sequences are SQVTM and ANQGSEA. CDR3 bases: TGCAGCGCCGGGGGGAGCCACGAGCCCCAGCATTTT. Protein sequence: CSAGGSHEPQHF.

Regarding this clonotype: One end of the junction does not line up with germline, which may come from a read error. This sequence joins TRBV29-1 and TRBJ2-2; TRBD2 agrees at 10 bases. This CDR3 has 14 residues. Germline V gene lookup returns CDR1 SQVTM and CDR2 ANQGSEA. CDR3 sequence (DNA): TGCAGCGTAATGGGACTAGCGAACACCGGGGAGATGTTTTTT. Translation gives CSVMGLANTGEMFF.

Ten or more counts support this clonotype. This rearrangement joins TRBV5-1 to TRBJ1-1; 7 bases fit TRBD1. CDR3 length: 16 residues. Losses at the gene ends were 4 bases for V and 5 bases for J; bases not matched to a gene: 14. CDR1 and CDR2 from the germline V gene are SGHRS and YFSETQ. As DNA, the CDR3 is TGCGCCAGCAGCGTGACAGGGATGGGGTCGAGGACTGAAGCTTTCTTT. The encoded protein is CASSVTGMGSRTEAFF. Using reference TRBV5-1 and TRBJ1-1 for the parts outside the CDR3, the full variable domain is KAGVTQTPRYLIKTRGQQVTLSCSPISGHRSVSWYQQTPGQGLQFLFEYFSETQRNKGNFPGRFSGRQFSNSRSEMNVSTLELGDSALYLCASSVTGMGSRTEAFFGQGTRLTVV.

This clonotype has more than one count but fewer than ten. V and J are TRBV6-2 or TRBV6-3 and TRBJ1-5; D is unclear. The ends were cut back, 5 bases at V and 7 bases at J, with 15 bases in the middle. Germline-derived CDR1 and CDR2 are MNHEY and SVGEGT. CDR3 length: 14 residues. CDR3 sequence: CASSDLGEGQPQHF. For the CDR3, the DNA is TGTGCCAGCAGTGATTTAGGAGAAGGACAGCCCCAGCATTTT.

V and J are TRBV20-1 and TRBJ2-7; 8 nucleotides agree with TRBD2. CDR1 and CDR2 from the germline V gene are DFQATT and SNEGSKA (reference sequence). This CDR3 has 13 residues. The ends lost 6 bases at V and 5 bases at J; junction bases unmatched: 9. The DNA of the CDR3 is TGCAGTGCGGCCGGGGGGGCTGACCACGAGCAGTACTTC. It is translated as CSAAGGADHEQYF.

In this sample, this clonotype turned up a few times. CDR3 in amino acids: CASSADNFGLMGEQYF. The CDR3, as DNA: TGTGCCAGCAGCGCTGATAACTTCGGCTTAATGGGGGAGCAGTACTTC. V and J are TRBV9 and TRBJ2-7; D unclear. This CDR3 contains 16 residues. Trimming pared 3 bases from V and 7 bases from J, leaving 23 bases between. From germline, CDR1 is SGDLS and CDR2 YYNGEE.

V usage is TRBV5-1 and J usage is TRBJ1-4; D gene ambiguous. Trimming removed 6 bases from V and 3 bases from J, with 18 bases in between. The CDR3 runs 16 residues. Germline assignment: CDR1 SGHRS and CDR2 YFSETQ. This CDR3 is CASTGVSGAANEKLFF. CDR3 in DNA: TGCGCCAGCACAGGAGTCTCCGGCGCGGCTAATGAAAAACTGTTTTTT.

The sample holds a few counts of this clonotype. The gene calls are TRBV20-1 and TRBJ2-5, with TRBD2 matching 9 bases. This CDR3 comprises 14 residues. The junction had 4 bases not matched to a gene; V was cut back by 0 bases and J by 5 bases. Germline V lookup: CDR1 DFQATT, CDR2 SNEGSKA (reference sequence). CDR3 sequence (DNA): TGCAGTGCTAGAGATCAGCGGGGGGATGAGACCCAGTACTTC. Translation gives CSARDQRGDETQYF.

This clonotype has more than one count but fewer than ten. The chain has TRBV7-2 and TRBJ2-7; TRBD1 aligns across 10 bases. This CDR3 contains 15 residues. Germline V gene sequence: CDR1 SGHTA, CDR2 FQGNSA. V lost 5 bases and J lost 6; bases outside the gene matches: 10. The CDR3 DNA is TGTGCCAGCAGCAATCCTGACAGGGGGCGCTTCGAGCAGTACTTC. Amino acids: CASSNPDRGRFEQYF.